Below are 25 T cell receptor beta chains sequenced from a single sample in a study of blood T cells in healthy people across ages. Combining a sample-barcoded 5' primer with a J-beta primer mix, a second PCR ran for roughly 7 to 11 cycles. One entry per CDR3 protein results from TCRdb running MiXCR on the 5' RACE reads. This sample has hundreds of thousands of distinct CDR3 sequences, with about 30% found just once. Sequences were obtained from blood. These receptor sequences come from a woman over 75 in good health.

This clonotype was observed once. The genes are TRBV5-1 and TRBJ2-5; 8 nucleotides line up with TRBD2. The CDR3 sequence is 14 residues long. Germline trimming cut 4 bases from V and 5 bases from J; bases unmatched to any gene: 7. Germline loops: CDR1 SGHRS, CDR2 YFSETQ. The DNA of the CDR3 is TGCGCCAGCAGCGTAAACGGACTAGCCGAGACCCAGTACTTC. It is translated as CASSVNGLAETQYF.

In its sample, this clonotype was seen a few times. The V and J genes are TRBV3-1 and TRBJ2-1; 8 bases are shared with TRBD2. V shed 6 bases, J shed 7 bases, and the junction held 11 bases outside the gene matches. The length of the CDR3 is 15 residues. CDR1 and CDR2 (germline): LGHDT, YNNKEL (reference sequence). CDR3 DNA: TGTGCCAGCAGTAGGGTAATAGCGGGGAGAAATGAGCAGTTCTTC. It translates to CASSRVIAGRNEQFF.

The J gene is TRBJ2-1, the V gene TRBV6-7, with 11 bases identical to TRBD1. TRBV6-7 is designated an ORF whose function remains uncertain. Trimming cost V 8 bases and J 7 bases; bases outside gene matches: 4. The CDR3 length is 13 residues. DNA of the CDR3: TGTGCCAGCGGGACAGGGGGTGAAAATGAGCAGTTCTTC. It specifies CASGTGGENEQFF.

The chain combines TRBV27 with TRBJ1-4; 10 bases match TRBD1. The J segment lost 10 bases and the V segment lost 8 bases, leaving 10 bases of the junction unmatched. Per germline, CDR1 MNHEY and CDR2 SMNVEV (reference sequence). This CDR3 is built from 14 residues. The CDR3 region is CASREDRGMGKLFF. The CDR3 region has the DNA TGTGCCAGCCGAGAGGACAGGGGGATGGGAAAACTGTTTTTT. Based on the CDR3 plus reference TRBV27 and TRBJ1-4, the full variable domain is EAQVTQNPRYLITVTGKKLTVTCSQNMNHEYMSWYRQDPGLGLRQIYYSMNVEVTDKGDVPEGYKVSRKEKRNFPLILESPSPNQTSLYFCASREDRGMGKLFFGSGTQLSVL.

This clonotype was seen only a few times. The rearrangement links TRBV5-1 to TRBJ2-5; D unresolved. This CDR3 has 13 residues. The V gene lost 6 bases and the J gene lost 5 bases, with 14 bases spanning the gap. CDR1 is SGHRS and CDR2 is YFSETQ in the germline V gene. As DNA, the CDR3 is TGCGCCAGCACCCTTAACTCCCGGGAGACCCAGTACTTC. This translates into CASTLNSRETQYF. Drawing the rest from reference TRBV5-1 and TRBJ2-5, the complete variable domain is KAGVTQTPRYLIKTRGQQVTLSCSPISGHRSVSWYQQTPGQGLQFLFEYFSETQRNKGNFPGRFSGRQFSNSRSEMNVSTLELGDSALYLCASTLNSRETQYFGPGTRLLVL.

This clonotype was seen more than once but under ten times. The V and J genes are TRBV7-2 and TRBJ2-7; D is undetermined. The CDR3 length is 12 residues. Trimming pared 4 bases from V and 10 bases from J, leaving 14 bases between. Germline CDR1 reads SGHTA; CDR2 reads FQGNSA. DNA for the CDR3: TGTGCCAGCAGCTCCCACGGCCGGGCCCAGTACTTC. Its translation: CASSSHGRAQYF.

As concerns this clonotype: A much more abundant neighbour one base away suggests this may be a read error. V and J are TRBV5-6 and TRBJ2-7; perhaps D is TRBD1 or TRBD2 (6 bases each). The CDR3 has 14 amino acids. V lost 5 bases and J lost 7, with 19 bases in between. CDR1 and CDR2 (germline): SGHDT, YYEEEE. The CDR3 protein is CASSPGPRDNEQYF. In DNA, the CDR3 is TGTGCCAGCAGTCCGGGACCGCGGGACAATGAGCAGTACTTC.

A remark on this clonotype: Since a much larger clone is just one base distant, this may be a read error. The chain couples TRBV6-1 to TRBJ2-3, with 12 positions matching TRBD2. Looked up from germline, CDR1 is MNHNS and CDR2 is SASEGT. This CDR3 region has 17 residues. CDR3 bases: TGTGCCGGCAGGGAATCTCTAGCGGGGGGGCGTACAGATACGCAGTATTTT. Translation gives CAGRESLAGGRTDTQYF.

This sequence joins TRBV29-1 and TRBJ2-7; TRBD1 matches at 9 bases. The CDR3 length is 12 residues. Looked up from germline, CDR1 is SQVTM and CDR2 is ANQGSEA. The V segment lost 7 bases and the J segment 2 bases; nucleotides outside the gene matches: 3. Written as DNA, the CDR3 is TGCAGCGGCAGACAGGGGGCCTACGAGCAGTACTTC. Its translation: CSGRQGAYEQYF.

This clonotype was found many times. This may stem from a read error, because a much larger clone lies one nucleotide away. This chain joins TRBV7-2 and TRBJ2-5; TRBD2 might be the D (6 bases). The CDR3 has 18 amino acids. The germline V gene has CDR1 SGHTA and CDR2 FQGNSA. Trimming took 0 bases from V and 11 from J, leaving 28 bases between them. CDR3 bases: TGTGCCAGCAGCTTAGCGCAGATTGGCGGGGCCTTTGGGAATGAGCAGTACTTC. Its protein is CASSLAQIGGAFGNEQYF.

This clonotype was seen at least ten times. The chain combines TRBV19 with TRBJ1-5; perhaps TRBD1 as D (6 bases). CDR1 is LNHDA, CDR2 SQIVND, per germline (reference sequence). With 8 bases removed from V and 3 bases from J, the gap between germline ends came to 11 bases. This CDR3 has 13 amino acids. The CDR3 here is CASSRQVNQPQHF. The CDR3 DNA reads TGTGCCAGTTCGAGACAGGTCAATCAGCCCCAGCATTTT. The whole variable domain, remainder taken from reference TRBV19 and TRBJ1-5, is DGGITQSPKYLFRKEGQNVTLSCEQNLNHDAMYWYRQDPGQGLRLIYYSQIVNDFQKGDIAEGYSVSREKKESFPLTVTSAQKNPTAFYLCASSRQVNQPQHFGDGTRLSIL.

The DNA of the CDR3 is TGTGCCACCCATAGTGTAGGGAACTTCTACGAGCAGTACTTC. Translating gives CATHSVGNFYEQYF. The rearrangement joins TRBV28 to TRBJ2-7; unclear D gene. The CDR3 length is 14 residues. Germline CDR1 and CDR2: MDHEN and SYDVKM. The germline V and J ends were trimmed by 10 bases and 3 bases, with 19 bases remaining between them.

This clonotype was detected a few times. This chain joins TRBV5-1 and TRBJ2-5; D gene unclear. Trimming left V 0 bases short and J 4 bases short, with 13 bases between. CDR3 length: 15 amino acids. The germline V gene encodes CDR1 SGHRS and CDR2 YFSETQ. CDR3 coding DNA: TGCGCCAGCAGCTTGGGTCTCCACCCCAGAGAGACCCAGTACTTC. Translated, it gives CASSLGLHPRETQYF.

This clonotype was recorded many times. J is TRBJ2-5 and V is TRBV28; 8 nucleotides align to TRBD2. CDR1 MDHEN and CDR2 SYDVKM come from the germline V gene. The CDR3 runs to 15 residues. The V segment lost 6 bases and the J segment 1 base; nucleotides outside the gene matches: 7. The CDR3 bases are TGTGCCAGCAGCCGCGGTGGGACTAGCCAAGAGACCCAGTACTTC. Translation gives CASSRGGTSQETQYF.

At least ten counts were recorded for this clonotype. V usage is TRBV7-9 and J usage is TRBJ2-1; maybe TRBD2 (6 bases). Germline CDR1 reads SEHNR; CDR2 reads FQNEAQ (reference sequence). Trimming stripped 1 base from V and 7 bases from J, with 17 bases between. The CDR3 runs 16 residues. CDR3 loop: CASSLGEGTARNEQFF. The CDR3 region has the DNA TGTGCCAGCAGCTTAGGCGAGGGGACTGCGAGGAATGAGCAGTTCTTC.

The sample holds a few counts of this clonotype. The V gene is TRBV4-1, the J gene TRBJ1-2; D uncertain. The length of the CDR3 is 18 residues. Trimming shortened V by 3 bases and J by 5 bases, and 25 bases separated the two germline ends. Germline V lookup: CDR1 MGHRA, CDR2 YSYEKL. The CDR3, as DNA: TGCGCCAGCAGCCACGATAATTTCCCCCGACCGAGAGATTATGGCTACACCTTC. This codes for CASSHDNFPRPRDYGYTF.

Regarding this clonotype: This may be a read error: a much more frequent sequence differs by one nucleotide. The chain carries TRBV12-3 or TRBV12-4 and TRBJ2-3; no reliable D call. The V end lost 7 bases, the J end lost 6 bases, and 11 bases lay between the germline ends. The CDR3 runs 12 residues. CDR3 DNA: TGTGCCAGCAACGTGACCCCCGATACGCAGTATTTT. Protein product: CASNVTPDTQYF.

There are many counts of this clonotype. The CDR3 sequence: CASSLRFGQGDYGYTF. Here the CDR3 DNA reads TGTGCCAGCAGCTTAAGATTCGGACAGGGGGACTATGGCTACACCTTC. The chain carries TRBV7-2 and TRBJ1-2, with 10 bases matching TRBD1. V was clipped by 2 bases and J by 3 bases; unmatched bases: 6. Germline assignment: CDR1 SGHTA and CDR2 FQGNSA. This CDR3 has 16 residues. The whole variable domain, remainder taken from reference TRBV7-2 and TRBJ1-2, is GAGVSQSPSNKVTEKGKDVELRCDPISGHTALYWYRQSLGQGLEFLIYFQGNSAPDKSGLPSDRFSAERTGGSVSTLTIQRTQQEDSAVYLCASSLRFGQGDYGYTFGSGTRLTVV.

This clonotype has a count of ten or more. The chain is built from TRBV5-1 and TRBJ2-7, with D possibly being TRBD1 or TRBD2 (5 bases each). Trimming took off 4 bases at V and 0 bases at J, with 26 bases between the two ends. CDR1 SGHRS and CDR2 YFSETQ come from the germline V gene. The CDR3 totals 19 residues. The CDR3 reads CASSPIGTGTFTRSYEQYF. The CDR3 bases are TGCGCCAGCAGCCCGATTGGGACCGGGACGTTTACGCGCTCCTACGAGCAGTACTTC.

A note on this clonotype: This could be a read error, since a much larger clone is one nucleotide away. The chain is built from TRBV2 and TRBJ2-3, with 7 bases identical to TRBD1. V trimming: 10 bases; J trimming: 3 bases; junction bases outside the gene matches: 7. Germline CDR1 reads SNHLY; CDR2 reads FYNNEI. CDR3 length equals 13 residues. For the CDR3, the DNA is TGTGCCATCAGGAAGGACAGGACAGATACGCAGTATTTT. Translating gives CAIRKDRTDTQYF.

The sample holds a few counts of this clonotype. Since a much larger clone is just one base distant, this may be a read error. The J gene is TRBJ2-5, the V gene TRBV9, with 7 bases that match TRBD2. Germline CDR1 and CDR2: SGDLS and YYNGEE. V shed 3 bases and J 4 bases; nucleotides not matched to a gene: 3. CDR3 length: 13 amino acids. The CDR3 region has the DNA TGTGCCAGCAGCGGGACTAGACGAGAGACCCAGTACTTC. Its translation: CASSGTRRETQYF.

This clonotype was counted many times. The V call is TRBV5-1, the J call TRBJ2-1, with 14 nucleotides matching TRBD2. The CDR3 covers 17 residues. In germline, CDR1 is SGHRS, CDR2 YFSETQ. V was pared by 6 bases and J by 1 base, with 6 bases of the junction left unmatched. CDR3: CASMRTSGGISYNEQFF. CDR3 nucleotides: TGCGCCAGCATGCGGACTAGCGGGGGGATATCCTACAATGAGCAGTTCTTC.

This clonotype has a count of ten or more. V is TRBV10-3 and J is TRBJ1-4; TRBD1 matches at 9 bases. Germline lookup yields CDR1 ENHRY and CDR2 SYGVKD. Germline trimming cut 2 bases from V and 5 bases from J; bases unmatched to any gene: 3. The CDR3 has 15 amino acids. CDR3 sequence reads: CAISEPTGGNEKLFF. CDR3 nucleotide sequence: TGTGCCATCAGTGAGCCGACAGGGGGAAATGAAAAACTGTTTTTT.

J is TRBJ1-1 and V is TRBV12-3 or TRBV12-4; possible D gene TRBD1, 5 bases. The CDR3 runs 15 residues. The V end was cut by 5 bases, the J end by 2 bases, with 15 bases between. Here the CDR3 reads CASSVRAGSNTEAFF. The DNA of the CDR3 is TGTGCCAGCAGTGTCAGGGCTGGGTCAAACACTGAAGCTTTCTTT.

This chain links TRBV12-3 or TRBV12-4 with TRBJ1-5; D is unclear. CDR3 length: 13 residues. V was clipped by 6 bases and J by 9 bases, with 15 bases between them. CDR3 nucleotide sequence: TGTGCCAGCAGAACCAACACGGATGGGCCCCAGCATTTT. Translating it yields CASRTNTDGPQHF.